This TCR beta chain was observed in a study of blood T cell repertoires in COVID-19. Study overall: Samples of COVID-19 (acute and convalescent) were obtained from the United States, Italy and Spain. In each case, the material was cDNA or gDNA derived from T cells, B-cell-depleted T cells, or PBMCs.

This clone was found a few times. The CDR3 is 14 residues long. Germline V gives CDR1 SGHRS, CDR2 YFSETQ. V gave up 4 bases and J gave up 4 bases; unmatched junction bases: 5. As originally analysed: Reference gene primers were amplified, and this amplification served to estimate nucleated cell counts. Using immunoSEQ multiplex PCR, the repertoire was profiled, and TCRdb retains in-frame clones only, with some absent. V and J calls and clone size come straight from that table; D and trimming were deduced from the DNA. The sample has 250,000 to 350,000 clones; just under 85% are singletons. The material sequenced was peripheral blood. The chain is built from TRBV5-1 and TRBJ2-1; TRBD1 agrees at 7 bases. The receptor's source is a woman in her forties or fifties with active or convalescent COVID-19. Here the CDR3 DNA reads TGCGCCAGCAGCCTCGAGGGACAGTACAATGAGCAGTTCTTC. Translation: CASSLEGQYNEQFF.